What follows describes a single T cell receptor (beta chain). The antigen is not known. This entry comes from a study of T cell responses to AZD1222 COVID-19 vaccine. Study-wide context: Analyses pooled second doses at about 4 or about 12 weeks. Study-wide results and caveats: At baseline, just 5 or 6 AZD1222 recipients tested seropositive. Epitopes outside B.1.351 and B.1.1.7 mutated regions reportedly drew nearly half of spike TCRs. Donors, mostly white British, included more females; clonal diversity was possibly underestimated.

The protocol was immunoSEQ multiplex PCR, while the TCRdb copy is restricted to in-frame clones and leaves out a portion. This sample carries tens of thousands of clones, 89% of them seen once, and the ten largest clones take less than 2.5%. In germline, CDR1 is LGHDT, CDR2 YNNKEL (reference sequence). The CDR3 spans 17 residues. V shed 1 base and J shed 0 bases, with 10 bases lying between them. Specimen: peripheral blood, collected on day 0 of AZD1222 vaccination. The source of this sequence is an adult in good health. The genes are TRBV3-1 (or the pseudogene TRBV3-2) and TRBJ1-6, with D maybe TRBD1 (5 bases). Here the CDR3 reads CASSQGQTFSYNSPLHF. CDR3 nucleotide sequence: TGTGCCAGCAGCCAAGGACAGACCTTCTCCTATAATTCACCCCTCCACTTT.